This T cell receptor (beta chain) was documented in a study of blood T cells in healthy people across ages. A second PCR of roughly 6 to 12 cycles used a sample-barcoded 5' primer and a J-beta primer mix. One entry per CDR3 protein results from TCRdb running MiXCR on the 5' RACE reads. The sample gives fewer than 700,000 distinct CDR3 sequences, roughly 43% of which show up once; 20% to 25% is in the top ten. In its sample, this clonotype was seen once. The V and J ends lost 3 bases and 5 bases, in that order; junction bases with no gene match: 7. Germline V gene lookup returns CDR1 SQVTM and CDR2 ANQGSEA. The length of the CDR3 is 14 residues.

This clonotype was obtained from an elderly man in good health. Sequencing used blood. The chain couples TRBV29-1 to TRBJ1-1, with 9 bases that match TRBD1. In nucleotides, the CDR3 is TGCAGCGTTGAGACGGGACAGGGCGGGACTGAAGCTTTCTTT. It codes for CSVETGQGGTEAFF.